This T cell receptor (beta chain) was recorded in a study of pediatric ulcerative colitis. With regard to this clone: Antigen specificity is unknown.

The germline V gene encodes CDR1 MNHEY and CDR2 SVGAGI. This CDR3 has 11 amino acids. V lost 6 bases and J lost 4, with 5 bases in between. TCRdb keeps only in-frame clones here, not all; method: immunoSEQ multiplex PCR. Of fewer than 20,000 clones in the sample, around 80% are singletons; the top ten hold 6% to 9.5%. Rectal tissue came from one to two pinch biopsies taken at colonoscopy. Study results and caveats: A couple of patients' blood samples yielded substantially fewer templates. A couple of rectal clonotypes were found only in ulcerative colitis patients, all of them.

Sequenced sample: gut tissue. This TCR was recovered from a boy aged 5-17 years who was a control in a study of pediatric ulcerative colitis. The rearrangement uses TRBV6-5 and TRBJ2-3; D not certain. The CDR3 DNA follows: TGTGCCAGCAGCGGATCAGATACGCAGTATTTT. Translation: CASSGSDTQYF.